Each of the 14 T cell receptor beta chains below was sequenced from the same sample in a study of CD8 T cells in ankylosing spondylitis. Whole-study results and caveats: It appeared that ankylosing spondylitis blood was characterized by a TCR beta motif of 8 or 9 highly homologous variants.

For these TCRs, the target antigens are not known. Each CDR3 protein is one row after TCRdb ran MiXCR on the 5' RACE reads. The sample has about 800,000 distinct CDR3 sequences, about an eighth seen once. The sequencing sample was made of blood, either unsorted or a sorted T cell fraction (not recorded which). The receptors derive from a male donor with ankylosing spondylitis.

The sample holds many counts of this clonotype. The V gene is TRBV7-2, the J gene TRBJ1-5; D ambiguous. Trimming shortened V by 4 bases and J by 3 bases, and 7 bases separated the two germline ends. This CDR3 has 13 residues. Germline CDR1 is SGHTA and CDR2 is FQGNSA. The CDR3 loop is CASSSQPNQPQHF. The CDR3, as DNA: TGTGCCAGCAGCTCACAGCCCAATCAGCCCCAGCATTTT.

In its sample, this clonotype was seen a few times. The CDR3 sequence is CASSLGGLAGYEQYF. For the CDR3, the DNA is TGTGCCAGCAGCCTAGGGGGACTAGCGGGGTACGAGCAGTACTTC. This chain connects TRBV28 to TRBJ2-7; TRBD2 matches 13 bases. V gave up 6 bases and J gave up 4 bases; unmatched junction bases: 6. Germline loops: CDR1 MDHEN, CDR2 SYDVKM. This CDR3 is built from 15 residues.

This clonotype occurred a few times. This chain links TRBV24-1 with TRBJ2-7; 7 bases agree with TRBD1. With V trimmed by 1 base and J by 3 bases, 8 bases remained unmatched. CDR3 length: 16 amino acids. In germline, CDR1 is KGHDR, CDR2 SFDVKD. The CDR3 coding sequence is TGTGCCACCAGTGATTTAGACAGGGTTATTTTCTACGAGCAGTACTTC. It encodes CATSDLDRVIFYEQYF.

The J gene is TRBJ2-1, the V gene TRBV7-2, with D possibly being TRBD2 (6 bases). Germline V lookup: CDR1 SGHTA, CDR2 FQGNSA. This CDR3 spans 15 amino acids. Trimming left V 3 bases short and J 6 bases short, with 15 bases between. CDR3 in amino acids: CASSFRLVTGNEQFF. The DNA of the CDR3 is TGTGCCAGCAGCTTCCGACTAGTTACGGGCAATGAGCAGTTCTTC.

This clonotype was observed many times. The chain is built from TRBV4-1 and TRBJ2-1, with 8 nucleotides matching TRBD2. The CDR3 is 16 amino acids. V lost 1 base, J lost 6 bases, and 8 bases stayed unmatched. CDR1 is MGHRA, CDR2 YSYEKL, per germline. The CDR3 reads CASSQVSGTSVNEQFF. The DNA for the CDR3 is TGCGCCAGCAGCCAAGTCTCCGGGACTAGTGTCAATGAGCAGTTCTTC.

V usage is TRBV7-2 and J usage is TRBJ1-2, with TRBD1 matching 8 bases. The ends lost 5 bases at V and 7 bases at J; junction bases unmatched: 12. The length of the CDR3 is 15 residues. Germline assignment: CDR1 SGHTA and CDR2 FQGNSA. The CDR3 DNA follows: TGTGCCAGCAGCCCGAGCCGGACAGGGATAGGTGGCTACACCTTC. It is translated as CASSPSRTGIGGYTF.

This clonotype was seen more than once but under ten times. The rearrangement links TRBV24-1 to TRBJ2-3; D may correspond to TRBD1 or TRBD2 (5 bases each). V was pared by 5 bases and J by 6 bases, with 8 bases between. The CDR3 spans 12 residues. CDR1 is KGHDR and CDR2 is SFDVKD in the germline V gene. CDR3 in DNA: TGTGCCACCAGTGCTTGGGGGGATACGCAGTATTTT. Protein product: CATSAWGDTQYF.

This clonotype was recorded a few times. J is TRBJ1-6 and V is TRBV4-2; D might be TRBD1 (5 bases). There are 16 residues in the CDR3. V was trimmed by 4 bases and J by 10 bases, leaving 20 bases between them. Per the germline V gene, CDR1 is LGHNA and CDR2 is YNFKEQ. CDR3 in DNA: TGTGCCAGCAGCCTTAGGACGGAAAGGGGACGATCACCCCTCCACTTT. It specifies CASSLRTERGRSPLHF.

The sample holds many counts of this clonotype. The J gene is TRBJ2-5, the V gene TRBV29-1, with 9 bases aligning to TRBD1. Unmatched junction bases numbered 13, after V lost 7 bases and J lost 1 base. From germline, CDR1 is SQVTM and CDR2 ANQGSEA. This CDR3 has 16 amino acids. In nucleotides, the CDR3 is TGCAGCGCCACCGGGACAGGGCCTCATTCCCAAGAGACCCAGTACTTC. It encodes CSATGTGPHSQETQYF.

This clonotype was found a few times. The rearrangement joins TRBV7-2 to TRBJ2-7; TRBD2 agrees at 7 bases. CDR3 size: 15 residues. With 6 bases clipped from V and 4 bases from J, the junction kept 12 bases outside the gene matches. Germline CDR1 and CDR2: SGHTA and FQGNSA. The CDR3 DNA follows: TGTGCCAGCAGTTCGGAAGGACTAGGGCCTTACGAGCAGTACTTC. It yields the protein CASSSEGLGPYEQYF.

The chain joins TRBV10-3 to TRBJ1-1, with D possibly matching TRBD1 (5 bases). The CDR3 is 13 residues long. The germline gives CDR1 ENHRY, CDR2 SYGVKD. V lost 7 bases and J lost 0, with 9 bases in between. CDR3 in amino acids: CAIMMGVNTEAFF. The DNA of the CDR3 is TGTGCCATCATGATGGGGGTGAACACTGAAGCTTTCTTT.

The V and J genes are TRBV6-5 and TRBJ2-3, with 9 bases aligning to TRBD2. CDR3 size: 16 residues. V lost 1 base and J lost 4; bases outside the gene matches: 6. Germline-derived CDR1 and CDR2 are MNHEY and SVGAGI. As DNA, the CDR3 is TGTGCCAGCAGTTACTACCTTAGCGGGAGCGCAGATACGCAGTATTTT. It translates to CASSYYLSGSADTQYF.

This clonotype occurred a few times. The rearrangement joins TRBV5-1 to TRBJ2-2; 9 nucleotides agree with TRBD2. CDR1 and CDR2 from the germline V gene are SGHRS and YFSETQ. The CDR3 has 16 amino acids. Trimming cost V 2 bases and J 4 bases; bases outside gene matches: 6. CDR3 nucleotides: TGCGCCAGCAGCTTCCCTGGCGGGAGGGGCACCGGGGAGCTGTTTTTT. Encoded protein: CASSFPGGRGTGELFF. The whole variable domain, remainder taken from reference TRBV5-1 and TRBJ2-2, is KAGVTQTPRYLIKTRGQQVTLSCSPISGHRSVSWYQQTPGQGLQFLFEYFSETQRNKGNFPGRFSGRQFSNSRSEMNVSTLELGDSALYLCASSFPGGRGTGELFFGEGSRLTVL.

J is TRBJ2-3 and V is TRBV6-2 or TRBV6-3, with TRBD2 matching 8 bases. V lost 6 bases and J lost 4; bases outside the gene matches: 12. The CDR3 consists of 16 residues. Per the germline V gene, CDR1 is MNHEY and CDR2 is SVGEGT. CDR3 nucleotide sequence: TGTGCCAGCAGCCCTCGGGGACTAGGGGTTCCAGATACGCAGTATTTT. This translates into CASSPRGLGVPDTQYF.